The sequence of this T cell receptor (beta chain) was determined in a study of T cells after yellow fever vaccination. TCRdb reprocessed the 5' RACE reads via MiXCR and lists one record per CDR3 protein. The sample holds some 400,000 distinct CDR3 sequences, 6.2% seen once. This CDR3 has 15 residues. Per germline, CDR1 SGHTA and CDR2 FQGNSA. With V trimmed by 5 bases and J by 1 base, 4 bases remained unmatched. This clonotype was seen a few times. This chain connects TRBV7-2 to TRBJ2-1; 8 bases agree with TRBD1. The sequence was collected from a man aged 30 to 45 who received the YFV17D yellow fever vaccine. The material sequenced was PBMCs, taken 5 days after the yellow fever booster vaccination. The CDR3 sequence: CASSPNRGSYNEQFF. The CDR3 DNA is TGTGCCAGCAGCCCAAACAGGGGGTCCTACAATGAGCAGTTCTTC.